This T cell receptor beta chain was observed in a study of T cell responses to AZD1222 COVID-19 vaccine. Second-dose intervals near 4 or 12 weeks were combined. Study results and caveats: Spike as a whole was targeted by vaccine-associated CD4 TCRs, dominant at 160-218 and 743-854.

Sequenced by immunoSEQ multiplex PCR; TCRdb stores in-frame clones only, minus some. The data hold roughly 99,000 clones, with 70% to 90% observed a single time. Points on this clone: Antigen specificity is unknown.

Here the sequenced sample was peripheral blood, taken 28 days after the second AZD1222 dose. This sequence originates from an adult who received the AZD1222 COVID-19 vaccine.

CDR3 bases: TGTGCCAGCAGCCAACATGGGTCGGACATTGAAGCTTTCTTT. It translates to CASSQHGSDIEAFF. The chain uses TRBV3-1 (or the pseudogene TRBV3-2) and TRBJ1-1; possible D gene TRBD1, 5 bases. V lost 2 bases and J lost 7, with 14 bases in between. The CDR3 is made up of 14 amino acids. Germline V lookup: CDR1 LGHDT, CDR2 YNNKEL (reference sequence).